The 17 T cell receptor beta chains below come from one sample, sequenced in a study of sequential checkpoint blockade in melanoma. Sequenced by immunoSEQ multiplex PCR; TCRdb stores in-frame clones only, minus some. Among around 30,000 clones, 82% were seen once, and the ten largest hold around a sixth. Documented treatment: randomized to nivolumab then ipilimumab (arm A) or the reverse (arm B). The input for sequencing was CD8+ T cells sorted from blood (inferred from file names), taken from a patient given nivolumab and ipilimumab in sequence. Receptor source: a human donor with melanoma.

This clone was detected a few times. This chain links TRBV14 with TRBJ2-7, with no clear D. V shed 0 bases and J shed 3 bases, with 6 bases lying between them. From germline, CDR1 is SGHDN and CDR2 FVKESK. CDR3 length: 13 residues. The CDR3 loop reads CASSQDQLYEQYF. CDR3 nucleotide sequence: TGTGCCAGCAGCCAAGATCAACTCTACGAGCAGTACTTC.

The chain couples TRBV10-2 to TRBJ2-5; 13 positions match TRBD2. Germline-derived CDR1 and CDR2 are WSHSY and SAAADI. The trim removed 6 bases at V and 2 bases at J, leaving 15 bases unmatched. The CDR3 is 19 residues long. The CDR3 sequence: CASRGGGLAGRTKQETQYF. In nucleotides, the CDR3 is TGCGCCAGCAGAGGAGGGGGACTAGCGGGACGCACTAAACAAGAGACCCAGTACTTC.

CDR3 loop: CASTSKGAHNEQFF. The CDR3 nucleotides read TGTGCCAGCACCTCGAAGGGGGCCCACAATGAGCAGTTCTTC. V and J are TRBV7-9 and TRBJ2-1, with 7 bases that match TRBD1. The germline CDR1 and CDR2 sequences are SEHNR and FQNEAQ (reference sequence). V trimming: 7 bases; J trimming: 5 bases; junction bases outside the gene matches: 8. The CDR3 is 14 residues long.

The J gene is TRBJ2-5, the V gene TRBV5-6, with TRBD1 identical over 8 bases. The ends lost 2 bases at V and 8 bases at J; junction bases unmatched: 8. Looked up from germline, CDR1 is SGHDT and CDR2 is YYEEEE. There are 14 residues in the CDR3. This chain's CDR3 is CASSFLTGAGTQYF. In nucleotides, the CDR3 is TGTGCCAGCAGCTTTTTGACAGGGGCGGGTACCCAGTACTTC.

This clone was seen just once. The chain couples TRBV6-5 to TRBJ2-7, with 7 bases fitting TRBD1. Germline V gives CDR1 MNHEY, CDR2 SVGAGI. The CDR3 runs 15 residues. With V trimmed by 0 bases and J by 7 bases, 9 bases remained unmatched. As DNA, the CDR3 is TGTGCCAGCAGTTACTCCCCGACAGGGACCGGGGAGCAGTACTTC. This encodes CASSYSPTGTGEQYF.

The chain has TRBV19 and TRBJ1-2; unclear D gene. CDR1 and CDR2 from the germline V gene are LNHDA and SQIVND (reference sequence). The CDR3 extends over 14 amino acids. The V end lost 6 bases, the J end lost 7 bases, and 18 bases lay between the germline ends. The CDR3 sequence is CASRRREEFPGYTF. The CDR3 DNA follows: TGTGCCAGTAGGAGGAGGGAGGAGTTCCCTGGCTACACCTTC.

This clone was found a few times. CDR3 DNA: TGTGCCAGCAGCTTCTTCGGGGGTGAACAGCCCCAGCATTTT. Its protein is CASSFFGGEQPQHF. The chain uses TRBV7-9 and TRBJ1-5; perhaps TRBD1 as D (5 bases). The CDR3 has 14 amino acids. V shed 3 bases and J shed 7 bases, with 13 bases lying between them. Germline loops: CDR1 SEHNR, CDR2 FQNEAQ (reference sequence).

This chain uses TRBV19 with TRBJ2-1; D is possibly TRBD2 (6 bases). This CDR3 comprises 15 residues. V was clipped by 5 bases and J by 2 bases, with 13 bases between them. CDR1 and CDR2 (germline): LNHDA, SQIVND (reference sequence). The CDR3 DNA is TGTGCCAGTAGTCCCCGGGACTGGGCCTACAATGAGCAGTTCTTC. Translating it yields CASSPRDWAYNEQFF.

The V and J genes are TRBV18 and TRBJ1-1, with 7 bases matching TRBD1. The V and J ends lost 3 bases and 6 bases, in that order; junction bases with no gene match: 1. Germline V gives CDR1 KGHSH, CDR2 LQKENI. The CDR3 sequence is 12 residues long. The CDR3 loop reads CASSPDRPEAFF. The CDR3 bases are TGTGCCAGCTCACCGGACAGGCCTGAAGCTTTCTTT. The full variable domain, completed using reference TRBV18 and TRBJ1-1, is NAGVMQNPRHLVRRRGQEARLRCSPMKGHSHVYWYRQLPEEGLKFMVYLQKENIIDESGMPKERFSAEFPKEGPSILRIQQVVRGDSAAYFCASSPDRPEAFFGQGTRLTVV.

The chain joins TRBV28 to TRBJ2-7; no firm D call. Germline CDR1 and CDR2: MDHEN and SYDVKM. Trimming removed 6 bases from V and 3 bases from J, with 9 bases in between. The CDR3 is 12 residues long. The CDR3 coding sequence is TGTGCCAGCAGCACTTTGATCTACGAGCAGTACTTC. Protein: CASSTLIYEQYF.

J is TRBJ1-1 and V is TRBV27, with D perhaps TRBD1 (6 bases). Germline V CDR1 and CDR2: MNHEY, SMNVEV (reference sequence). This CDR3 is built from 15 residues. V lost 4 bases and J lost 2, with 14 bases in between. In DNA, the CDR3 is TGTGCCAGCAGTTGGGGGCCGACTCCTAACACTGAAGCTTTCTTT. This encodes CASSWGPTPNTEAFF.

This chain joins TRBV11-2 and TRBJ1-1; D remains unclear. The CDR3 has 12 amino acids. Germline CDR1 reads SGHAT; CDR2 reads FQNNGV. V was shortened by 2 bases and J by 2 bases, with 3 bases between the two germline ends. CDR3 sequence (DNA): TGTGCCAGCAGCTTACCTAACACTGAAGCTTTCTTT. It specifies CASSLPNTEAFF.

In its sample, this clone was seen a few times. The chain links TRBV6-6 to TRBJ2-7, with 8 bases identical to TRBD2. The length of the CDR3 is 15 residues. CDR1 is MNHNY, CDR2 SVGAGI, per germline (reference sequence). The V gene end was trimmed by 0 bases and the J gene end by 5 bases; junction bases not matched to a gene: 6. CDR3 protein: CASSYSERGRHEQYF. The CDR3 nucleotides read TGTGCCAGCAGTTACTCGGAGCGGGGGAGGCACGAGCAGTACTTC.

In its sample, this clone was seen a few times. The J gene is TRBJ2-7, the V gene TRBV15; maybe TRBD2 (5 bases). The V gene's germline CDR1 is LNHNV and CDR2 YYDKDF (reference sequence). The V and J ends lost 0 bases and 5 bases respectively, with 11 bases between them. This CDR3 comprises 14 residues. The CDR3 DNA reads as TGTGCCACCAGCAGAGATAGGGCCGGGAACGAGCAGTACTTC. Translation gives CATSRDRAGNEQYF.

This chain connects TRBV5-1 to TRBJ2-7; D is possibly TRBD2 (6 bases). In germline, CDR1 is SGHRS, CDR2 YFSETQ. With 0 bases removed from V and 6 bases from J, the gap between germline ends came to 10 bases. The CDR3 runs to 13 residues. The CDR3 loop reads CASSLVGGVEQYF. The CDR3, as DNA: TGCGCCAGCAGCTTGGTCGGAGGGGTCGAGCAGTACTTC.

This clone has only a few counts. The J gene is TRBJ1-1, the V gene TRBV7-6; the D is unclear. Germline lookup yields CDR1 SGHVS and CDR2 FNYEAQ. The CDR3 is 15 amino acids. V was cut by 1 base and J by 0 bases, with 9 bases left in between. The CDR3 reads CASSLDQALNTEAFF. As DNA, the CDR3 is TGTGCCAGCAGCTTAGATCAGGCACTGAACACTGAAGCTTTCTTT.

The V and J genes are TRBV6-5 and TRBJ1-1; 8 bases fit TRBD1. The germline CDR1 and CDR2 sequences are MNHEY and SVGAGI. The CDR3 spans 16 residues. The ends lost 4 bases at V and 10 bases at J; junction bases unmatched: 17. For the CDR3, the DNA is TGTGCCAGCAGTTCTCCCGGACAGGGCCGACCGGGGGGAGCTTTCTTT. Translation gives CASSSPGQGRPGGAFF.